This T cell receptor beta chain appears in the sequencing data of a study of technical replicates of blood from several donors. Here immunoSEQ multiplex PCR was the method, and the copy in TCRdb shows in-frame clones only, minus some. The sample lists about 13,000 clones; approximately 86% were seen once. V was pared by 3 bases and J by 5 bases, with 3 bases of the junction left unmatched. Germline V gene sequence: CDR1 MNHEY, CDR2 SVGAGI. The CDR3 extends over 15 amino acids. V and J are TRBV6-5 and TRBJ1-5, with 11 nucleotides matching TRBD1. What was sequenced was PBMCs. The sequence was obtained from a human donor in good health. CDR3 bases: TGTGCCAGCAGTTATGGACAGGGGGCTGATCAGCCCCAGCATTTT. Protein sequence: CASSYGQGADQPQHF.